This TCR beta chain was retrieved from a study of memory CD4+ T cells and cytomegalovirus serostatus. CDR3 length: 16 amino acids. The J segment lost 7 bases and the V segment lost 0 bases, leaving 9 bases of the junction unmatched. In germline, CDR1 is SEHNR, CDR2 FQNEAQ (reference sequence). Sequencing was performed with immunoSEQ multiplex PCR; in TCRdb, only in-frame clones are kept and a portion is missing. In the table there are 35,000 to 40,000 clones, around 80% of which are singletons. The sort gate was single viable CD3+CD4+CD8-CD45RO+ cells for memory CD4+ T cells. CD4+ T cells were isolated by positive magnetic selection. This clone was seen only a few times.

The TCR sequence derives from an adult in good health and CMV-seropositive. The gene calls are TRBV7-9 and TRBJ1-5; 7 positions agree with TRBD1. Sequencing used memory CD4+ T cells from blood. CDR3 in amino acids: CASSLARGGDWQPQHF. The CDR3 bases are TGTGCCAGCAGCTTAGCGCGAGGGGGCGACTGGCAGCCCCAGCATTTT.